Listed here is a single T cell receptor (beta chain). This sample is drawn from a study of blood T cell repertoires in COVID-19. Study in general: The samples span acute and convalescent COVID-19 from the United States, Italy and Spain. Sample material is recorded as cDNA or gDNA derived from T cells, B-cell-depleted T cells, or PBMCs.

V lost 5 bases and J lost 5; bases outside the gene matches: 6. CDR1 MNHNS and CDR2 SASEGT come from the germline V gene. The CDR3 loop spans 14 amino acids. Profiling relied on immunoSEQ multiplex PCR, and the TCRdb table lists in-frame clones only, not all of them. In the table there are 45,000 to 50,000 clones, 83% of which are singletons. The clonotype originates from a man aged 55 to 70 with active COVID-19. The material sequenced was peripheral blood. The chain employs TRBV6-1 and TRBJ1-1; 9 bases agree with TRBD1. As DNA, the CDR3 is TGTGCCAGCAGTAACAGGGGGCGAGATACTGAAGCTTTCTTT. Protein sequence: CASSNRGRDTEAFF.